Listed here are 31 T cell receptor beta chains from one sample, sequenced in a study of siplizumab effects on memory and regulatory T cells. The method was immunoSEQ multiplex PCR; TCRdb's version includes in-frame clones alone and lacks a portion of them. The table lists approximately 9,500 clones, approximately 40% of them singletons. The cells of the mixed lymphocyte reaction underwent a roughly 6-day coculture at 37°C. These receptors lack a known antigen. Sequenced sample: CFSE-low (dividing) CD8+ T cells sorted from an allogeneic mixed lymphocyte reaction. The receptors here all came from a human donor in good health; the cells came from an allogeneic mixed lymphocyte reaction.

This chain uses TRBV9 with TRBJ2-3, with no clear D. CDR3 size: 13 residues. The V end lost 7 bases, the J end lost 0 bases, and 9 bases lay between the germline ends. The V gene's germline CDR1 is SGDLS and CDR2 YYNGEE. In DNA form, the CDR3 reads TGTGCCAGCGACCGACTGAGCACAGATACGCAGTATTTT. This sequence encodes CASDRLSTDTQYF.

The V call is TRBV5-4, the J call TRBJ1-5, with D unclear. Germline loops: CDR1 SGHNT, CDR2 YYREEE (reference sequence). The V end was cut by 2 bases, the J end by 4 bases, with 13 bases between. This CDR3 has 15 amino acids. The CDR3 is CASSFRTAENQPQHF. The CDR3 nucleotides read TGTGCCAGCAGCTTCAGGACGGCCGAGAATCAGCCCCAGCATTTT.

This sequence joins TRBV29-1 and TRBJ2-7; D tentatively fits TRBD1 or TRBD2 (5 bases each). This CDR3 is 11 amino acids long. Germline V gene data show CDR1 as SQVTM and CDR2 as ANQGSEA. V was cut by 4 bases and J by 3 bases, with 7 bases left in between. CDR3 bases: TGCAGCGTTGGTGGGGGCTACGAGCAGTACTTC. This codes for CSVGGGYEQYF.

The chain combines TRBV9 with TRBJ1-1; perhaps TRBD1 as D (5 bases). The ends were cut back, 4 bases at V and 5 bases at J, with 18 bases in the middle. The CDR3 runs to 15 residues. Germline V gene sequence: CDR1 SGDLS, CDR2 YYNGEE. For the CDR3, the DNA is TGTGCCAGCAGCCCTAGTGGCAGGGTGGGGACTGAAGCTTTCTTT. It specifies CASSPSGRVGTEAFF. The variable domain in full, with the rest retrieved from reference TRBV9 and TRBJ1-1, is DSGVTQTPKHLITATGQRVTLRCSPRSGDLSVYWYQQSLDQGLQFLIQYYNGEERAKGNILERFSAQQFPDLHSELNLSSLELGDSALYFCASSPSGRVGTEAFFGQGTRLTVV.

In DNA form, the CDR3 reads TGTGCCAGCAGTTACACCGCCTACAATGAGCAGTTCTTC. This sequence encodes CASSYTAYNEQFF. The J gene is TRBJ2-1, the V gene TRBV6-5; D call uncertain. Germline CDR1 reads MNHEY; CDR2 reads SVGAGI. The CDR3 has 13 residues. Trimming left V 2 bases short and J 2 bases short, with 4 bases between.

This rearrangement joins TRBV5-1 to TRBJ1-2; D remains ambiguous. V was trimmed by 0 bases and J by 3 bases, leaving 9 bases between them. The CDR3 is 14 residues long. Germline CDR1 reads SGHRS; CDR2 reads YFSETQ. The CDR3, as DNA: TGCGCCAGCAGCTTGGCAGACGAAGACTATGGCTACACCTTC. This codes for CASSLADEDYGYTF.

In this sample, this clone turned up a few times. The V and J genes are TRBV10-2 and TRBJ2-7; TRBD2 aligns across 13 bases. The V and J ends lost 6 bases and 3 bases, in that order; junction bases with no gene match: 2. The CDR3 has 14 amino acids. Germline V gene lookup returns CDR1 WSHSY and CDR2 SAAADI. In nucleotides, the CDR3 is TGCGCCAGCAGAGGGACTAGCGGGGTCTACGAGCAGTACTTC. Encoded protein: CASRGTSGVYEQYF.

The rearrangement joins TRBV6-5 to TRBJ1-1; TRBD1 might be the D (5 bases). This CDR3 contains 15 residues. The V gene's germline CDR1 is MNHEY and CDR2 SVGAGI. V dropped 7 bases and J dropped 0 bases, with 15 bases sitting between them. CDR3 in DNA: TGTGCCAGCATAAGGCGAGGGGAAGTGAACACTGAAGCTTTCTTT. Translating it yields CASIRRGEVNTEAFF.

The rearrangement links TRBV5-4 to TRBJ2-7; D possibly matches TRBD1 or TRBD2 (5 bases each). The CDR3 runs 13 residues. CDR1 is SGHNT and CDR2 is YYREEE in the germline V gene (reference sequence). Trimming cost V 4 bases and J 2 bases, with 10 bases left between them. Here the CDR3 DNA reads TGTGCCAGCAGCCGGGGACGGGCCTACGAGCAGTACTTC. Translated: CASSRGRAYEQYF.

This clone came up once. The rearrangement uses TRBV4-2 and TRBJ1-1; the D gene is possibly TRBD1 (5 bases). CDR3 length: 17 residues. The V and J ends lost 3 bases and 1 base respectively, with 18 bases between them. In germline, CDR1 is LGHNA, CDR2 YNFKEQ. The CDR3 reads CASSQGDLLGRNTEAFF. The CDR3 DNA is TGTGCCAGCAGCCAGGGGGACCTCTTAGGGAGGAACACTGAAGCTTTCTTT.

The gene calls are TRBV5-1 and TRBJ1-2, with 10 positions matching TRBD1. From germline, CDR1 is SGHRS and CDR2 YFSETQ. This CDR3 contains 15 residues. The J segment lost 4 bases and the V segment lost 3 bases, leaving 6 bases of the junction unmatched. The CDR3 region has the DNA TGCGCCAGCAGCTCCAATCGGGACAGGGGCTATGGCTACACCTTC. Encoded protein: CASSSNRDRGYGYTF. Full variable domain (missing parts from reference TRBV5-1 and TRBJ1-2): KAGVTQTPRYLIKTRGQQVTLSCSPISGHRSVSWYQQTPGQGLQFLFEYFSETQRNKGNFPGRFSGRQFSNSRSEMNVSTLELGDSALYLCASSSNRDRGYGYTFGSGTRLTVV.

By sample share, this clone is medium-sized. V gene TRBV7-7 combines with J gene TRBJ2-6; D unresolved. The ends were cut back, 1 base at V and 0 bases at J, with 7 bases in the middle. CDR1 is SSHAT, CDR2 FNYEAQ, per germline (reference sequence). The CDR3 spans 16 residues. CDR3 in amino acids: CASSLDPSSGANVLTF. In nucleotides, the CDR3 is TGTGCCAGCAGCTTAGACCCAAGCTCTGGGGCCAACGTCCTGACTTTC.

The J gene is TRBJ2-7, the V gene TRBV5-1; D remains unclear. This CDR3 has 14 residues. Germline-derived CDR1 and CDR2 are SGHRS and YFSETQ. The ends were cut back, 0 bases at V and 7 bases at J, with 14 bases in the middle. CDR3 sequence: CASSLVPDPPEQYF. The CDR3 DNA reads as TGCGCCAGCAGCTTGGTACCGGACCCTCCGGAGCAGTACTTC.

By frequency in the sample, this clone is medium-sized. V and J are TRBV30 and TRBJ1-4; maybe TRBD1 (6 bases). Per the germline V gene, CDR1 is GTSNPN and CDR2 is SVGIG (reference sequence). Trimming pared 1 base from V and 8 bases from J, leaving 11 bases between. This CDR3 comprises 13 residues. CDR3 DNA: TGTGCCTGGAGTGGGACAGTTTTGGAAAAACTGTTTTTT. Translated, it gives CAWSGTVLEKLFF.

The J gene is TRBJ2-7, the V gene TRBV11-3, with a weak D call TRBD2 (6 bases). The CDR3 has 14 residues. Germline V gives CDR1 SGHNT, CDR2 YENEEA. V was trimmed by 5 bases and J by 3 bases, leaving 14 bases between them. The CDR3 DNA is TGTGCCAGCAGCAACCCGGGACTGCACTACGAGCAGTACTTC. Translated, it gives CASSNPGLHYEQYF.

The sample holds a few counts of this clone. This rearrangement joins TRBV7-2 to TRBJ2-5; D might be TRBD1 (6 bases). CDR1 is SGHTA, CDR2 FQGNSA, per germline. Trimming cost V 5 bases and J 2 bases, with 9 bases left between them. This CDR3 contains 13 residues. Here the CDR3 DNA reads TGTGCCAGCAGCCTCGGACAGCAAGAGACCCAGTACTTC. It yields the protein CASSLGQQETQYF.

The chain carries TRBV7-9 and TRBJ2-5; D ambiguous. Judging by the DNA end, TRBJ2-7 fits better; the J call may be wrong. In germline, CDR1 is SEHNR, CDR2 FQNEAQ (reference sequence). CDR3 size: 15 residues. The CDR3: CASSSEAGPQYEQYF. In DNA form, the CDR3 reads TGTGCCAGCAGCTCCGAGGCAGGCCCCCAGTACGAGCAGTACTTC.

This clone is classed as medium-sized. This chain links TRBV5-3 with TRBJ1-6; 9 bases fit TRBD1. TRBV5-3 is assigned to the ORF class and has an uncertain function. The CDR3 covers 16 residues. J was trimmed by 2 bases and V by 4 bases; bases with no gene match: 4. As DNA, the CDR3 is TGTGCCAGAAGCGATACAGGGGGCCCCTATAATTCACCCCTCCACTTT. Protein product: CARSDTGGPYNSPLHF.

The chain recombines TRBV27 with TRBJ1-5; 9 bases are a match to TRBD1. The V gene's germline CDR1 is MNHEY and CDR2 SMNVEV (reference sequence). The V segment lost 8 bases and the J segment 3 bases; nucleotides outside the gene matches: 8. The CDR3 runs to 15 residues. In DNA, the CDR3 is TGTGCCAGCGCTTTCGGGACAGGGACCAATCAGCCCCAGCATTTT. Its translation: CASAFGTGTNQPQHF.

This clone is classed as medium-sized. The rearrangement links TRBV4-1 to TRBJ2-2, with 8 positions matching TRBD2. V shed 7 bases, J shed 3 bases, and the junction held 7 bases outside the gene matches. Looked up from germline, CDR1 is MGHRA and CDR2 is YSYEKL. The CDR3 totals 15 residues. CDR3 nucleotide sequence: TGCGCCAGCACCCGAAGCGGGGGCTACACCGGGGAGCTGTTTTTT. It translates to CASTRSGGYTGELFF.

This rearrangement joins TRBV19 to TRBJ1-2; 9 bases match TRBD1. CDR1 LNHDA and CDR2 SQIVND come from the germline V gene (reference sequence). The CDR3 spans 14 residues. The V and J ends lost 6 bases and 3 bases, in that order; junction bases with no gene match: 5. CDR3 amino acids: CASRWGQGDYGYTF. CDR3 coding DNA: TGTGCCAGTAGATGGGGACAGGGTGACTATGGCTACACCTTC. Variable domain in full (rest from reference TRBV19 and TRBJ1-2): DGGITQSPKYLFRKEGQNVTLSCEQNLNHDAMYWYRQDPGQGLRLIYYSQIVNDFQKGDIAEGYSVSREKKESFPLTVTSAQKNPTAFYLCASRWGQGDYGYTFGSGTRLTVV.

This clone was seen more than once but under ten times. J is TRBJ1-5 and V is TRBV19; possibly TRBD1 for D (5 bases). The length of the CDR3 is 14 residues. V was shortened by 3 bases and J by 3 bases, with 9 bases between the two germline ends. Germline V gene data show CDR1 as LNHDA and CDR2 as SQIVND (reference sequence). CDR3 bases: TGTGCCAGTAGTATCGGGGGATTCAATCAGCCCCAGCATTTT. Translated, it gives CASSIGGFNQPQHF.

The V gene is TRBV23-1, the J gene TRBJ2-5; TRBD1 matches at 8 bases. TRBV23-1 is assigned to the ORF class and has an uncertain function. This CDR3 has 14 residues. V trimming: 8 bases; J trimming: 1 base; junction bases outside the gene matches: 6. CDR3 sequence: CASPIGTGQETQYF. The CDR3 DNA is TGCGCCAGCCCAATTGGGACAGGCCAAGAGACCCAGTACTTC.

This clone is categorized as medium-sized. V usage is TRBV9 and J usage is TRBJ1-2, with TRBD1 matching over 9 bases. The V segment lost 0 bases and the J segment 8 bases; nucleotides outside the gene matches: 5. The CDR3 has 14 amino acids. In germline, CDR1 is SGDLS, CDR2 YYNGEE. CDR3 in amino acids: CASSVDGDRDGYTF. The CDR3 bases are TGTGCCAGCAGCGTAGATGGGGACAGGGACGGCTACACCTTC.

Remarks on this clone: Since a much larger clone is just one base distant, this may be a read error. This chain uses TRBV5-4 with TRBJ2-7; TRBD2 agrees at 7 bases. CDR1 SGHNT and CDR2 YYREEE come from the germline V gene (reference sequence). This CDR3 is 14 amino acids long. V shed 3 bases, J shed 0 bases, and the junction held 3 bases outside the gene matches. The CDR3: CASSSGLGSYEQYF. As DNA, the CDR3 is TGTGCCAGCAGCTCCGGACTAGGCTCCTACGAGCAGTACTTC.

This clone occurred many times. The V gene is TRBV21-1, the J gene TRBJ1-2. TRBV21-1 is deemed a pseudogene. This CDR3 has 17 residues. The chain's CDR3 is CASSKRRFGGRRYGYTF. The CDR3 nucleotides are TGTGCCAGCAGCAAGAGAAGATTCGGGGGGCGAAGATATGGCTACACCTTC.

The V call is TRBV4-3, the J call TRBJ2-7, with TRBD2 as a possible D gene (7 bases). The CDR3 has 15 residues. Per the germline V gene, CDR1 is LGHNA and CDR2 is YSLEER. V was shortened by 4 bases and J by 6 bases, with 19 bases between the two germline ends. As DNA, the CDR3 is TGCGCCAGCAGCCTACTGACTCTTGGGGGGGCCGAGCAGTACTTC. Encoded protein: CASSLLTLGGAEQYF.

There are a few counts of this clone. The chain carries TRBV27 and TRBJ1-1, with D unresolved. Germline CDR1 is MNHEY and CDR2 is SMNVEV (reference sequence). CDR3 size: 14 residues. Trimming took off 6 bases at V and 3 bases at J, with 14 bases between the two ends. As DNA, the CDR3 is TGTGCCAGCAGCATCGCCCCTACGTACACTGAAGCTTTCTTT. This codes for CASSIAPTYTEAFF.

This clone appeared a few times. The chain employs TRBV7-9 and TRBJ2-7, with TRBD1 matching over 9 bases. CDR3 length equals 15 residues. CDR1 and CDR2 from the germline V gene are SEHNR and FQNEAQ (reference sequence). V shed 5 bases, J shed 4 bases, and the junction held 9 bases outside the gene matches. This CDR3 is CASSNPWTGAYEQYF. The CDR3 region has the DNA TGTGCCAGCAGCAACCCCTGGACAGGGGCATACGAGCAGTACTTC.

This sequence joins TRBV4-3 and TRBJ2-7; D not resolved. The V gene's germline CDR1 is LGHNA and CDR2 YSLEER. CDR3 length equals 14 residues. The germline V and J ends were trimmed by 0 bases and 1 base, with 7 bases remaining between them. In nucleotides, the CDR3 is TGCGCCAGCAGCCAAGATGCGATGTCCTACGAGCAGTACTTC. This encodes CASSQDAMSYEQYF.

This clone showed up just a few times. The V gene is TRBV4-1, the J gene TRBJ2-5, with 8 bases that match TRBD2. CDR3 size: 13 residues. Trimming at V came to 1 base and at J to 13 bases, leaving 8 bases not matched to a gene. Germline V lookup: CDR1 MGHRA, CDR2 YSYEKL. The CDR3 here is CASSQVGGEGRYF. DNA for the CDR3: TGCGCCAGCAGCCAAGTCGGGGGGGAGGGAAGGTACTTC.